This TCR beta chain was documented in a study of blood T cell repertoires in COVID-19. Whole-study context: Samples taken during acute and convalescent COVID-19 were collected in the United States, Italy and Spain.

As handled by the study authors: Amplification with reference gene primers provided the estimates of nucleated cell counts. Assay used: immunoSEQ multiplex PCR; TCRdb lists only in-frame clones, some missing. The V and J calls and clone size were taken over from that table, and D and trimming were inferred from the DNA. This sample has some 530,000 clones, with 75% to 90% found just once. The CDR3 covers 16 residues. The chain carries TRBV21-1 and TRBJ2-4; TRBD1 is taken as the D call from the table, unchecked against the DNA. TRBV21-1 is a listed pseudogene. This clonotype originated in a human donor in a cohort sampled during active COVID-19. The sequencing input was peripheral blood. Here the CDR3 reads CASSFRQGVAKNIQYF. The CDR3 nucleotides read TGTGCCAGCAGCTTCCGACAGGGGGTAGCCAAAAACATTCAGTACTTC.